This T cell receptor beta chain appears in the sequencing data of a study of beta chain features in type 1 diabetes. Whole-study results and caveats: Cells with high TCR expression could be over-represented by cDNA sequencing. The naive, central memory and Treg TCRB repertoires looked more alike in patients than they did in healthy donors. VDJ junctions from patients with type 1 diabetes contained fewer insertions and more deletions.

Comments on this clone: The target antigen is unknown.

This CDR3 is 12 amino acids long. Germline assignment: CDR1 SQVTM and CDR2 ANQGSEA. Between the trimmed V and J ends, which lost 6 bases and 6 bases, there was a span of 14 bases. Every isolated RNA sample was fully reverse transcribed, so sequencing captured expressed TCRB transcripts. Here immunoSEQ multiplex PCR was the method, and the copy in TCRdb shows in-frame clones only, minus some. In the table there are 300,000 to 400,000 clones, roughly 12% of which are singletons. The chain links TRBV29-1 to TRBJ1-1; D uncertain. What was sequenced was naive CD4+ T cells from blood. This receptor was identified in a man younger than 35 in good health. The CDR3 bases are TGCAGCGTCGCCGACGGGTGGGCTGAAGCTTTCTTT. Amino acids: CSVADGWAEAFF.